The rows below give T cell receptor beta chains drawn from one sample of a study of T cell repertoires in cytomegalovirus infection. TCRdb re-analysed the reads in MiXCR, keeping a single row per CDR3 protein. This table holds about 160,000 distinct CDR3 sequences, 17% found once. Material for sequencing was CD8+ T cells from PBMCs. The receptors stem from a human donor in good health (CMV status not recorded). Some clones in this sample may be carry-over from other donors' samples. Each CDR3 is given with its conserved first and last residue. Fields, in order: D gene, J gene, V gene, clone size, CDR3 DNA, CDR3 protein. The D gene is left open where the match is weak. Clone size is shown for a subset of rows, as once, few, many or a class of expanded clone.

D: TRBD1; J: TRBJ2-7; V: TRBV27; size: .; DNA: TGTGCCAGCAGTTACGGACAGGGGGTATTGACCTACGAGCAGTACTTC; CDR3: CASSYGQGVLTYEQYF
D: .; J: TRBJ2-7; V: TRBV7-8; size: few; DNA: TGTGCCAGCACGACCGGAGGGTGGGACGAGCAGTACTTC; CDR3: CASTTGGWDEQYF
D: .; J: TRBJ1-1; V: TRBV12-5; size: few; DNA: TGTGCTAGTGGTTTGACCAACACTGAAGCTTTCTTT; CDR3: CASGLTNTEAFF
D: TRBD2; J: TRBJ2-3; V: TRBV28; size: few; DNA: TGTGCCAGCAGACCGACTAGCGGGAGGTTCCCAGATACGCAGTATTTT; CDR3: CASRPTSGRFPDTQYF
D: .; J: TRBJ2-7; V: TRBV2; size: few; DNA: TGTGCCAGCAGTGAGGTCGGGGGGCAAGGGTACGAGCAGTACTTC; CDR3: CASSEVGGQGYEQYF
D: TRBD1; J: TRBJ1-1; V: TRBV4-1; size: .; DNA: TGCGCCAGCAGCCTCGAACAGGGGGAGATGAACACTGAAGCTTTCTTT; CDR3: CASSLEQGEMNTEAFF
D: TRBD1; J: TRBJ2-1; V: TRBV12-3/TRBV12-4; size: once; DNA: TGTGCCAGCAGTTTAGGGCCGGGACAGGCCAATGCTGAGCAGTTCTTC; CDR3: CASSLGPGQANAEQFF
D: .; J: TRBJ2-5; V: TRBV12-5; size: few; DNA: TGTGCTAGTGGTTTAGGAGGGGACGGGGAGACCCAGTACTTC; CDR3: CASGLGGDGETQYF
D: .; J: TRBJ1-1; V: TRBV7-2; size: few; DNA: TGTGCCAGCAGCTTAATCTGGAGTCCCCCTGAAGCTTTCTTT; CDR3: CASSLIWSPPEAFF
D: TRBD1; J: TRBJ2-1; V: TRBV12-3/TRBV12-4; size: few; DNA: TGTGCCAGCAGTTTGAGGGACAGGGATAATGAGCAGTTCTTC; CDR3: CASSLRDRDNEQFF
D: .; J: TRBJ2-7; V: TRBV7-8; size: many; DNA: TGTGCCAGCAGCCCTGGGCCCTCCTACGAGCAGTACTTC; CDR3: CASSPGPSYEQYF
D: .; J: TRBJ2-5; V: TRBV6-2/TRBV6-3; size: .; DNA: TGTGCCAGCAGTTACGACCAGGATCCTCAAGAGACCCAGTACTTC; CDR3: CASSYDQDPQETQYF
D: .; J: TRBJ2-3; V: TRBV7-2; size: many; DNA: TGTGCCAGCAGCTTAATCCCAGGGCGTGAAGATACGCAGTATTTT; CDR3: CASSLIPGREDTQYF
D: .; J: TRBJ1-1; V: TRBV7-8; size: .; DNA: TGTGCCAGCAGCTTAGCGCGGGTGGGGGCAGTGCGGGCCTCTTTGGGAGCTTTCTTT; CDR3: CASSLARVGAVRASLGAFF
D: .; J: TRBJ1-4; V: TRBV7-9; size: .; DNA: TGTGCCAGCAGCCTTCAAGCACCCGGGGATGAAAAACTGTTTTTT; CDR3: CASSLQAPGDEKLFF
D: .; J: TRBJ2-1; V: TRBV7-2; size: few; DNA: TGTGCCAGCAGCTTAGGGCTCAGTACCTACAATGAGCAGTTCTTC; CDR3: CASSLGLSTYNEQFF